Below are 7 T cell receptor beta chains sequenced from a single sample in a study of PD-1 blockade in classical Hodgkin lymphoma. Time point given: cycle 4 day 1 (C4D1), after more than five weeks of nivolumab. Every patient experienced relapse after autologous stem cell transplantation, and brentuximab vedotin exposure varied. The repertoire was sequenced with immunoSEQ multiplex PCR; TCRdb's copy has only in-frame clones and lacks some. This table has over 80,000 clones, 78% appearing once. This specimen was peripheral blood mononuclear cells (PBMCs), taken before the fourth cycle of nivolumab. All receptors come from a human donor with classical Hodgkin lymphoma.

CDR3 DNA: TGCAGTGGGTTGCGGGGCGAGCAGTACTTC. It translates to CSGLRGEQYF. The chain links TRBV20-1 to TRBJ2-7; D may be TRBD2 (6 bases). V lost 7 bases and J 6 bases, leaving 10 bases between the germline ends. Germline V gene lookup returns CDR1 DFQATT and CDR2 SNEGSKA (reference sequence). This CDR3 region has 10 residues.

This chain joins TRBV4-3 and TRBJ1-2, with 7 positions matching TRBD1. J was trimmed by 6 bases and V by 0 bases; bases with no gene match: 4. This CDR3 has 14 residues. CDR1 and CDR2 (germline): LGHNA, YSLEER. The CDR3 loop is CASSQDGTANGYTF. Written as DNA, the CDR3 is TGCGCCAGCAGCCAAGACGGGACAGCAAATGGCTACACCTTC.

Here the CDR3 reads CASSLDGHLYEQYF. The CDR3 nucleotides read TGTGCCAGCAGTTTAGACGGACACCTCTACGAGCAGTACTTC. The chain joins TRBV28 to TRBJ2-7; perhaps TRBD1 as D (5 bases). Trimming pared 2 bases from V and 3 bases from J, leaving 11 bases between. Germline V lookup: CDR1 MDHEN, CDR2 SYDVKM. The CDR3 runs to 14 residues.

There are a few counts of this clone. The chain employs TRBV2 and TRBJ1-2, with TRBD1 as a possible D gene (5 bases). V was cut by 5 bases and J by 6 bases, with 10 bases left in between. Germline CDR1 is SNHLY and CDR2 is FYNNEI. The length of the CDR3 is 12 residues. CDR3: CASSLTVDGYTF. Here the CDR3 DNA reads TGTGCCAGCAGTTTGACAGTAGATGGCTACACCTTC.

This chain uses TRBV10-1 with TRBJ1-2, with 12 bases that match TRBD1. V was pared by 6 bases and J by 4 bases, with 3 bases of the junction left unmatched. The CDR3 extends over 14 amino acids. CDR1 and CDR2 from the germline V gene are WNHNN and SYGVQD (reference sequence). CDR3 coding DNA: TGCGCCAGCAGGGGACAGGGGGCTCTCTATGGCTACACCTTC. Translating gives CASRGQGALYGYTF.

The CDR3 coding sequence is TGTGCCAGCAGCATTGTTAATCAGCCCCAGCATTTT. As protein: CASSIVNQPQHF. V usage is TRBV5-8 and J usage is TRBJ1-5; no reliable D call. The CDR3 length is 12 residues. Germline values: CDR1 SGHTS, CDR2 YDEGEE. The V end was cut by 4 bases, the J end by 4 bases, with 6 bases between.

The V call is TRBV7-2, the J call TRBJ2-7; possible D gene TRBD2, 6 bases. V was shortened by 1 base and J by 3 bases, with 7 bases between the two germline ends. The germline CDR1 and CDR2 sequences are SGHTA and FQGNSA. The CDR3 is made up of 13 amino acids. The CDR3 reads CASSLVADYEQYF. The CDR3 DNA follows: TGTGCCAGCAGCTTAGTAGCGGACTACGAGCAGTACTTC.